A selection of T cell receptor beta chains follows, all from one sample in a study of PD-1 blockade in classical Hodgkin lymphoma. The repertoire was sequenced with immunoSEQ multiplex PCR; TCRdb's copy has only in-frame clones and lacks some. The table lists just under 40,000 clones, around 80% of them singletons. Sequencing used peripheral blood mononuclear cells (PBMCs), obtained before the fourth cycle of nivolumab. The receptors derive from a human donor with classical Hodgkin lymphoma. The CDR3 runs from the conserved cysteine through the conserved F or W.

J gene | V gene | CDR3 protein
TRBJ1-6 | TRBV19 | CASKAGARGNSPLHF
TRBJ2-5 | TRBV18 | CASARRPKETQYF
TRBJ1-5 | TRBV30 | CAWRDRGSNQPQHF
TRBJ1-6 | TRBV19 | CASSISVWNSPLHF
TRBJ2-3 | TRBV18 | CASSPQGDTDTQYF
TRBJ1-6 | TRBV19 | CASSIRDSNSPLHF
TRBJ2-7 | TRBV11-2 | CASSLVRGGEQYF
TRBJ1-1 | TRBV5-1 | CASSLYRGGDTEAFF
TRBJ1-2 | TRBV27 | CASSLRRDVAGYTF
TRBJ1-2 | TRBV28 | CASREGSANYGYTF
TRBJ2-3 | TRBV15 | CATRLGTSGDTDTQYF
TRBJ2-4 | TRBV7-5 | CVRSVTVRLAKNIQYF
TRBJ1-1 | TRBV6-7 | CASSYRYRTENTEAFF
TRBJ2-1 | TRBV28 | CASSQQEIDNEQFF
TRBJ1-1 | TRBV18 | CASLNREKTNTEAFF
TRBJ2-7 | TRBV5-8 | CASSLSGTGSSEQYF
TRBJ2-1 | TRBV11-2 | CASSTIAGGLGEQFF
TRBJ1-2 | TRBV7-6 | CASSPGVANYGYTF
TRBJ2-4 | TRBV4-3 | CASSQNTLGRAKNIQYF
TRBJ1-5 | TRBV5-6 | CASSNRDRSLQPQHF
TRBJ2-7 | TRBV5-1 | CASSSFIQGSREQYF
TRBJ1-3 | TRBV18 | CASSPNVQGASGNTIYF